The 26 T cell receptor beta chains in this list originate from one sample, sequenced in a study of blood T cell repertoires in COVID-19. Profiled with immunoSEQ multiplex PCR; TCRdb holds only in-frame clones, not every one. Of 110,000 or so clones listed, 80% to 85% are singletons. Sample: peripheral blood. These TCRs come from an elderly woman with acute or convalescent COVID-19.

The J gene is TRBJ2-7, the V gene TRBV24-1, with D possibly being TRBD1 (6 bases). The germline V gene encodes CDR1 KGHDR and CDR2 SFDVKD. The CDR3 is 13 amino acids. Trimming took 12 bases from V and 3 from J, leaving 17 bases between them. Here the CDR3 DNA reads TGTGCCGTCCAGGGGACCGGGTTCTACGAGCAGTACTTC. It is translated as CAVQGTGFYEQYF.

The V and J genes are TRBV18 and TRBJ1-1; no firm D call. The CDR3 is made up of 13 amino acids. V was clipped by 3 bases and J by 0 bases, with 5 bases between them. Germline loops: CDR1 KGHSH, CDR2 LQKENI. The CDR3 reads CASSPTVNTEAFF. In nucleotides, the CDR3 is TGTGCCAGCTCACCTACAGTGAACACTGAAGCTTTCTTT.

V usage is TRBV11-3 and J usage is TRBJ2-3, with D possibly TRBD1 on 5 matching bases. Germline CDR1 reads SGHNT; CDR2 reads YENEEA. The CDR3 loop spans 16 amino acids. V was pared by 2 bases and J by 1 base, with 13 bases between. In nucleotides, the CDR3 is TGTGCCAGCAGCTTAAGGCAGGGTCTGGGCACAGATACGCAGTATTTT. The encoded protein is CASSLRQGLGTDTQYF.

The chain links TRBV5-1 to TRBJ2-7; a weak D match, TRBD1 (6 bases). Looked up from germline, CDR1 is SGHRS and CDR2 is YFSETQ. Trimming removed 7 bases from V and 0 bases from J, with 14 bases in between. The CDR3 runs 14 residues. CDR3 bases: TGCGCCAGCCGAGAACAGGGAAGCTCCTACGAGCAGTACTTC. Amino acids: CASREQGSSYEQYF.

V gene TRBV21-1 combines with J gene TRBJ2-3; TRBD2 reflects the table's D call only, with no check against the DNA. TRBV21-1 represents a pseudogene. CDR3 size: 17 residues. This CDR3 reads CASSKRGASGSTDTQYF. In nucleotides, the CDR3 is TGTGCCAGCAGCAAACGAGGGGCTAGCGGGTCCACAGATACGCAGTATTTT.

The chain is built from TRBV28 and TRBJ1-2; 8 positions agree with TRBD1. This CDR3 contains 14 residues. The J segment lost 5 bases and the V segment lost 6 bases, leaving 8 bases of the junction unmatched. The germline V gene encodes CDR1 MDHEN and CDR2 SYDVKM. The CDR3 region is CASSTGGTWYGYTF. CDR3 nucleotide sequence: TGTGCCAGCAGCACAGGGGGGACTTGGTATGGCTACACCTTC.

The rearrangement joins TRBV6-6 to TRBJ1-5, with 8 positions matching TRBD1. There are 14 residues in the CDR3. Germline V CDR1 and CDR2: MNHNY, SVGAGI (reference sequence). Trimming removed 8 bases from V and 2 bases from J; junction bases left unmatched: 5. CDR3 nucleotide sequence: TGTGCCAGCGCGGACAGGGCGGGCAATCAGCCCCAGCATTTT. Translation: CASADRAGNQPQHF.

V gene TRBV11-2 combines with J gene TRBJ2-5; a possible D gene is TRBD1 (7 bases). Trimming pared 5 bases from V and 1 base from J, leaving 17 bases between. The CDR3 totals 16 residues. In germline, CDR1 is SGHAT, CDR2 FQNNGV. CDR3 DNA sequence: TGTGCCAGCAGCCGCCGCGGGAACAGGGGCCAAGAGACCCAGTACTTC. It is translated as CASSRRGNRGQETQYF. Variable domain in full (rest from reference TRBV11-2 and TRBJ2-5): EAGVAQSPRYKIIEKRQSVAFWCNPISGHATLYWYQQILGQGPKLLIQFQNNGVVDDSQLPKDRFSAERLKGVDSTLKIQPAKLEDSAVYLCASSRRGNRGQETQYFGPGTRLLVL.

The CDR3 DNA sequence: TGTGCCTGGAGTAACAGGGAGAGGGTAGGCAATCAGCCCCAGCATTTT. Translation: CAWSNRERVGNQPQHF. The rearrangement uses TRBV30 and TRBJ1-5; weak D call: TRBD1 (6 bases). V was shortened by 2 bases and J by 2 bases, with 16 bases between the two germline ends. This CDR3 contains 16 residues. CDR1 and CDR2 from the germline V gene are GTSNPN and SVGIG (reference sequence).

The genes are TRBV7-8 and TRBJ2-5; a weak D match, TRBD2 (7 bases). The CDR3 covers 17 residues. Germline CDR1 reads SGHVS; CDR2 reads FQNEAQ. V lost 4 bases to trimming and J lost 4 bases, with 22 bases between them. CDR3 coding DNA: TGTGCCAGCAGCTCCTCGCTCTTAGCGAGGGGGGGAGAGACCCAGTACTTC. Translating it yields CASSSSLLARGGETQYF. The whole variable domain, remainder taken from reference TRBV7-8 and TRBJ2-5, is GAGVSQSPRYKVAKRGQDVALRCDPISGHVSLFWYQQALGQGPEFLTYFQNEAQLDKSGLPSDRFFAERPEGSVSTLKIQRTQQEDSAVYLCASSSSLLARGGETQYFGPGTRLLVL.

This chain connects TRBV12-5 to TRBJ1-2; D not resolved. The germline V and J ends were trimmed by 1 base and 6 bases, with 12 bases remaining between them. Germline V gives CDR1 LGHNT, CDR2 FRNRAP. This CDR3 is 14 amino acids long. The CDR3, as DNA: TGTGCTAGTGGTTTGGATGCAACAGACCATGGCTACACCTTC. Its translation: CASGLDATDHGYTF.

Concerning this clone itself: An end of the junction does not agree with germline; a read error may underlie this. As DNA, the CDR3 is TGTGCCGGCAGAGTAGCGGACCAAGAGACCCAGTACTTC. Amino acid sequence: CAGRVADQETQYF. V gene TRBV28 combines with J gene TRBJ2-5, with D possibly TRBD2 on 6 matching bases. This CDR3 region has 13 residues. Germline CDR1 reads MDHEN; CDR2 reads SYDVKM. Supplemented by reference TRBV28 and TRBJ2-5, the full variable domain reads DVKVTQSSRYLVKRTGEKVFLECVQDMDHENMFWYRQDPGLGLRLIYFSYDVKMKEKGDIPEGYSVSREKKERFSLILESASTNQTSMYLCAGRVADQETQYFGPGTRLLVL.

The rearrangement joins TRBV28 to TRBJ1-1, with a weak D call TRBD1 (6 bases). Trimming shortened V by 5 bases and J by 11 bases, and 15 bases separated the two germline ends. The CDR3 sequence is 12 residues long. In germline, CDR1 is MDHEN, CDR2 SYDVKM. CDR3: CASSTQGRVAFF. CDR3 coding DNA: TGTGCCAGCAGTACACAGGGAAGAGTTGCTTTCTTT.

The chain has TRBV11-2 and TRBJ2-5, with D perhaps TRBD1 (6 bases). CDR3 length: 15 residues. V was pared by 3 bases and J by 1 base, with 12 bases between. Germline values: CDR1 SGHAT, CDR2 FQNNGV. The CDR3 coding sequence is TGTGCCAGCAGCTTGTTTCGGACAGCCCAAGAGACCCAGTACTTC. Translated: CASSLFRTAQETQYF.

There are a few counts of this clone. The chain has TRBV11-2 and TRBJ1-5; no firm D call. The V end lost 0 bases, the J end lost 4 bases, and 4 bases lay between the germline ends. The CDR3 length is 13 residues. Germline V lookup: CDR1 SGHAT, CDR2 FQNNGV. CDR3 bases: TGTGCCAGCAGCTTAGATCTGAATCAGCCCCAGCATTTT. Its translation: CASSLDLNQPQHF.

CDR3 nucleotides: TGCGCCAGCAGCTTGGGTGGGGCGTCCAACAATGAGCAGTTCTTC. It is translated as CASSLGGASNNEQFF. The J gene is TRBJ2-1, the V gene TRBV5-1, with a weak D call TRBD1 (5 bases). The CDR3 consists of 15 residues. V shed 0 bases and J shed 5 bases, with 12 bases lying between them. Germline-derived CDR1 and CDR2 are SGHRS and YFSETQ.

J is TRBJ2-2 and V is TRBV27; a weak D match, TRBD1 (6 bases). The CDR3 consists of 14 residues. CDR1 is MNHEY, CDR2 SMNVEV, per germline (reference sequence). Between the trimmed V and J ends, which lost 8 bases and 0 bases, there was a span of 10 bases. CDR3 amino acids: CASGQWTNTGELFF. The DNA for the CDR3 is TGTGCCAGCGGACAGTGGACGAACACCGGGGAGCTGTTTTTT.

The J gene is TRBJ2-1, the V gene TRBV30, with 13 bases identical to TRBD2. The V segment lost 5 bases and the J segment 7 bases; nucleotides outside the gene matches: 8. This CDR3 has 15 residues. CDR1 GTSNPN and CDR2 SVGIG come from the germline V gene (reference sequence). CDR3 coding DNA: TGTGCCTGGGACGAGGGGACTAGCGGGATTAATGAGCAGTTCTTC. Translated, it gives CAWDEGTSGINEQFF.

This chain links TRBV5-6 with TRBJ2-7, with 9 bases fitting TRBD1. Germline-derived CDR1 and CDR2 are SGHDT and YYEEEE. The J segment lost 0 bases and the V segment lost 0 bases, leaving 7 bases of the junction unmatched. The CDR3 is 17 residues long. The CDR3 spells CASSLDRDRASSYEQYF. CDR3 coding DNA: TGTGCCAGCAGCTTGGACCGGGACAGGGCGAGCTCCTACGAGCAGTACTTC.

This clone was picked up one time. CDR3 in amino acids: CATSDVSQGQETQYF. CDR3 bases: TGTGCCACCAGTGACGTATCACAGGGCCAAGAGACCCAGTACTTC. The V gene is TRBV24-1, the J gene TRBJ2-5, with TRBD1 as a possible D gene (6 bases). The CDR3 is 15 residues long. Germline V gene data show CDR1 as KGHDR and CDR2 as SFDVKD. The V end lost 4 bases, the J end lost 1 base, and 12 bases lay between the germline ends.

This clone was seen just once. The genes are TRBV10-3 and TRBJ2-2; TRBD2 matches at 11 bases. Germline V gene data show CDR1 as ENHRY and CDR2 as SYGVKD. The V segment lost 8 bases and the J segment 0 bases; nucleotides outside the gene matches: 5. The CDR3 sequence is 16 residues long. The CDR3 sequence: CAIALTSGTNTGELFF. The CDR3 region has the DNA TGTGCCATCGCCTTGACTAGCGGGACGAACACCGGGGAGCTGTTTTTT.

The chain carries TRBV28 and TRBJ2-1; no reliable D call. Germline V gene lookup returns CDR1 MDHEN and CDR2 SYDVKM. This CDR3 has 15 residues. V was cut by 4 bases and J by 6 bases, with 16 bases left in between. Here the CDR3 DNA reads TGTGCCAGCAGTTCCCTAGAGAGCCGCGGCAATGAGCAGTTCTTC. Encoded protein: CASSSLESRGNEQFF.

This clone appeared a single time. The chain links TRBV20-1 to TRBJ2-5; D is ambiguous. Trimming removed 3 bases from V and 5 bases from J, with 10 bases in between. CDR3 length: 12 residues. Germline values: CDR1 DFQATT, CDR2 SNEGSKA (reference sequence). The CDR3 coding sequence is TGCAGTGCTAGTGCTGTCAGGGAGACCCAGTACTTC. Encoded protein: CSASAVRETQYF.

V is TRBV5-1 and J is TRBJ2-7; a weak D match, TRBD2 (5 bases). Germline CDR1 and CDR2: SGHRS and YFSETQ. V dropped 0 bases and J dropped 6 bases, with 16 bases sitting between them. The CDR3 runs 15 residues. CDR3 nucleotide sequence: TGCGCCAGCAGCTTGGAAGCCGGTAACGCGGGCGAGCAGTACTTC. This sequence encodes CASSLEAGNAGEQYF.

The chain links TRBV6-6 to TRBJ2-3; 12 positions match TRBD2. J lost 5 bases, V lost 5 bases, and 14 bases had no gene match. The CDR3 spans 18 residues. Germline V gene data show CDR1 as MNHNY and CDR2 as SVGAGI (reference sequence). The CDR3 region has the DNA TGTGCCAGCAGTCGACTAGCGGGAGAATTCGTAGGTGGAGATACGCAGTATTTT. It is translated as CASSRLAGEFVGGDTQYF.

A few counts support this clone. The CDR3 loop reads CASSQDLPHYNEQFF. Written as DNA, the CDR3 is TGTGCCAGCAGCCAAGATCTACCGCACTACAATGAGCAGTTCTTC. The rearrangement uses TRBV3-1 (or the pseudogene TRBV3-2) and TRBJ2-1; D is uncertain. The germline CDR1 and CDR2 sequences are LGHDT and YNNKEL (reference sequence). This CDR3 contains 15 residues. V gave up 0 bases and J gave up 3 bases, with 9 bases separating them.